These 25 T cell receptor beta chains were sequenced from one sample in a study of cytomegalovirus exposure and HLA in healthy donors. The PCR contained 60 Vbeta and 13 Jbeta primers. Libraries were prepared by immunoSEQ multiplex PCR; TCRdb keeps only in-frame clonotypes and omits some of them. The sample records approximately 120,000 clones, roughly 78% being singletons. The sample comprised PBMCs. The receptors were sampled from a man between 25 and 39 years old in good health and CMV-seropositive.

CDR3 nucleotide sequence: TGTGCCAGCAGCGTCGGGACAGGGTATGACGAGCAGTACTTC. It is translated as CASSVGTGYDEQYF. The chain joins TRBV9 to TRBJ2-5, with 9 bases aligning to TRBD1. The DNA end is more similar to TRBJ2-7, so the J call may be wrong. The CDR3 is 14 residues long. Germline V gene data show CDR1 as SGDLS and CDR2 as YYNGEE.

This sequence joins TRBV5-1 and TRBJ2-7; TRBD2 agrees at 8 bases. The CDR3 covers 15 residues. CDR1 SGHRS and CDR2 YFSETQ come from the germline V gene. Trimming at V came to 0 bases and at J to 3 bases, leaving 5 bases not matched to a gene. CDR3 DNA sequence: TGCGCCAGCAGCTTGGAAGCGGGGGCGAGCTACGAGCAGTACTTC. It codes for CASSLEAGASYEQYF. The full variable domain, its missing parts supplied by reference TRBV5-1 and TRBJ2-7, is KAGVTQTPRYLIKTRGQQVTLSCSPISGHRSVSWYQQTPGQGLQFLFEYFSETQRNKGNFPGRFSGRQFSNSRSEMNVSTLELGDSALYLCASSLEAGASYEQYFGPGTRLTVT.

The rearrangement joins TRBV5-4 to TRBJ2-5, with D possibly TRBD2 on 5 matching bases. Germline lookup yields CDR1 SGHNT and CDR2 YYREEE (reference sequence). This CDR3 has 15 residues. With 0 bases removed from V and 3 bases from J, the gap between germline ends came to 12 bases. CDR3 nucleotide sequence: TGTGCCAGCAGCTTGGCCCCTCACGGGGAAGAGACCCAGTACTTC. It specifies CASSLAPHGEETQYF.

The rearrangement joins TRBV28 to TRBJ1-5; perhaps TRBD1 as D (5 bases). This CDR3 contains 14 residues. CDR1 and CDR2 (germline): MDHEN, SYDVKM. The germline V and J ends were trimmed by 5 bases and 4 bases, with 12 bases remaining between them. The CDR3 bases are TGTGCCAGCAGTGACAGCGTAGCAAATCAGCCCCAGCATTTT. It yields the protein CASSDSVANQPQHF.

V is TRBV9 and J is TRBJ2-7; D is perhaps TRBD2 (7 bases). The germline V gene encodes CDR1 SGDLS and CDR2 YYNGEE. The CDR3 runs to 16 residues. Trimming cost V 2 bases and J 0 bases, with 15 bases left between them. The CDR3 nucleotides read TGTGCCAGCAGCGTGAGGGGGGGGGCAAGCTCCTACGAGCAGTACTTC. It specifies CASSVRGGASSYEQYF.

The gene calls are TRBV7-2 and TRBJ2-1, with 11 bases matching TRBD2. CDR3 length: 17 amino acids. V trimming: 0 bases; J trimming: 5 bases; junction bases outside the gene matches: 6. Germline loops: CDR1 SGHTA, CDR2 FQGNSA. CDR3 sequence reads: CASSLAGLAVPNNEQFF. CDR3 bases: TGTGCCAGCAGCTTAGCGGGACTAGCGGTCCCAAACAATGAGCAGTTCTTC.

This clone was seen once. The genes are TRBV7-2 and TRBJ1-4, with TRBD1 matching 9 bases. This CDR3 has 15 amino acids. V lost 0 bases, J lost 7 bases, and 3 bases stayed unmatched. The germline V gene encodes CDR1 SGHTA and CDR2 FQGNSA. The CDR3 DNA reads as TGTGCCAGCAGCTTAGCAGGGACAGGGAGTGAAAAACTGTTTTTT. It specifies CASSLAGTGSEKLFF. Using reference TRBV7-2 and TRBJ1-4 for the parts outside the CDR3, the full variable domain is GAGVSQSPSNKVTEKGKDVELRCDPISGHTALYWYRQSLGQGLEFLIYFQGNSAPDKSGLPSDRFSAERTGGSVSTLTIQRTQQEDSAVYLCASSLAGTGSEKLFFGSGTQLSVL.

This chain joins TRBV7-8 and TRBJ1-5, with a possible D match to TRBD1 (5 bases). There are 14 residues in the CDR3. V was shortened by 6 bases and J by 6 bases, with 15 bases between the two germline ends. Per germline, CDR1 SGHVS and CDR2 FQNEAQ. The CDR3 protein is CASSTNQGGQPQHF. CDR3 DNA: TGTGCCAGCAGTACAAATCAGGGAGGTCAGCCCCAGCATTTT.

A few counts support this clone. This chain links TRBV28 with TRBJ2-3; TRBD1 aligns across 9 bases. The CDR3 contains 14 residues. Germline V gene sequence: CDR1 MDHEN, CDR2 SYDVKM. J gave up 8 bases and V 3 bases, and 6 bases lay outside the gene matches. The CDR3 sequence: CASSLGTGLGTQYF. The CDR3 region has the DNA TGTGCCAGCAGTTTGGGGACAGGGCTGGGTACGCAGTATTTT.

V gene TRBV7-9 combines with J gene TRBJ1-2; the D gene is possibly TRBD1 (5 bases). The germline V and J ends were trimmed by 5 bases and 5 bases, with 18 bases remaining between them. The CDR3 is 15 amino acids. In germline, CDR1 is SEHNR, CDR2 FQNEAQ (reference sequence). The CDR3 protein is CASSPTGLDRYGYTF. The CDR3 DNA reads TGTGCCAGCAGCCCAACAGGTCTCGATAGGTATGGCTACACCTTC.

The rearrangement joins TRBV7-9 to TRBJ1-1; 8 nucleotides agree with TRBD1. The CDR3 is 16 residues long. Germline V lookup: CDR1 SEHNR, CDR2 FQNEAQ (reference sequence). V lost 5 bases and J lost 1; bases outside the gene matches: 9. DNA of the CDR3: TGTGCCAGCAGCCGCGACAGGGGAGTACAGAACACTGAAGCTTTCTTT. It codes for CASSRDRGVQNTEAFF.

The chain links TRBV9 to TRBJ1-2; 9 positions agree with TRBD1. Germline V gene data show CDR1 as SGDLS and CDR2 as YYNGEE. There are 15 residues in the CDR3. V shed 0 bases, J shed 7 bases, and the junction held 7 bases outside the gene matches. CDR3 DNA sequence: TGTGCCAGCAGCGTAGTAGGGACAGGGCCCCGTGGCTACACCTTC. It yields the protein CASSVVGTGPRGYTF.

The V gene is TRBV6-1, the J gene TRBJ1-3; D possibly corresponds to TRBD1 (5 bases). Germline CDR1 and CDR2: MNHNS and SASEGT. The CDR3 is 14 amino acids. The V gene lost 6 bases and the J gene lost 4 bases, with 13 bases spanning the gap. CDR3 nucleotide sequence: TGTGCCAGCAGGCCAGGGTATTCGGGAAACACCATATATTTT. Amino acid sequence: CASRPGYSGNTIYF.

The CDR3 sequence: CASRPGLTTDTQYF. CDR3 bases: TGTGCCAGCAGGCCGGGACTCACTACAGATACGCAGTATTTT. The gene calls are TRBV6-1 and TRBJ2-3, with D maybe TRBD2 (6 bases). The germline V gene encodes CDR1 MNHNS and CDR2 SASEGT. This CDR3 has 14 residues. V gave up 6 bases and J gave up 3 bases, with 13 bases separating them.

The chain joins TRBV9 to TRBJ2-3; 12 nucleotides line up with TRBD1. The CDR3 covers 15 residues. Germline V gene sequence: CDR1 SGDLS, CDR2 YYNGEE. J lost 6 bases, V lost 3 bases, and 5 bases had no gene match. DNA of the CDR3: TGTGCCAGCAGCGCGGGACAGGGGGCGGGGGATACGCAGTATTTT. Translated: CASSAGQGAGDTQYF.

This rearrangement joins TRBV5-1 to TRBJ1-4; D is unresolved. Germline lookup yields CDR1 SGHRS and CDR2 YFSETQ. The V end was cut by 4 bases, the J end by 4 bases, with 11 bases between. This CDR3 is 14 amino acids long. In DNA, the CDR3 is TGCGCCAGCAGCCAACCGGGGTTTAATGAAAAACTGTTTTTT. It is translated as CASSQPGFNEKLFF.

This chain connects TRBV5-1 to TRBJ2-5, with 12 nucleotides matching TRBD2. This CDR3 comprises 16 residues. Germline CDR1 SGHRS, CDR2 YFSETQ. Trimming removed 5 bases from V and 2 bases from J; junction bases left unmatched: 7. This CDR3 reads CASRVLAGGRQETQYF. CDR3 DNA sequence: TGCGCCAGCAGGGTACTAGCGGGAGGCCGACAAGAGACCCAGTACTTC.

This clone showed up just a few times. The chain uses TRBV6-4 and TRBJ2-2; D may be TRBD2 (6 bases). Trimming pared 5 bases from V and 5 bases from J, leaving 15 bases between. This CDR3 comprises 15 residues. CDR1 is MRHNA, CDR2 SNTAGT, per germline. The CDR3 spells CASSLGGRETGELFF. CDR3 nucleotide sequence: TGTGCCAGCAGTCTCGGGGGACGGGAAACCGGGGAGCTGTTTTTT.

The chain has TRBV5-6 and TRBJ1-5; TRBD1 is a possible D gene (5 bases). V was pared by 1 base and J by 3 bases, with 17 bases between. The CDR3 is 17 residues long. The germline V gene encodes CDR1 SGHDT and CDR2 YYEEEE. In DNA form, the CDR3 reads TGTGCCAGCAGCTTGTCCGGGACTAAGGAGCCCAATCAGCCCCAGCATTTT. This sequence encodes CASSLSGTKEPNQPQHF.

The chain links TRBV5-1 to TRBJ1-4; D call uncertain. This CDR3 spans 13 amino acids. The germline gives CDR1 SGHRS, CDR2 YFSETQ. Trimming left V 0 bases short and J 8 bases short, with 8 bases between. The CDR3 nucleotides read TGCGCCAGCAGCTTGGCCACTAGAGAAAAACTGTTTTTT. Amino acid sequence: CASSLATREKLFF.

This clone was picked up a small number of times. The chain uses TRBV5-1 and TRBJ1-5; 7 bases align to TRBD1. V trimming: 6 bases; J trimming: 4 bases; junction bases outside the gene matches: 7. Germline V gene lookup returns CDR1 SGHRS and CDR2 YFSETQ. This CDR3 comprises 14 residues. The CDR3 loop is CASKLGTANQPQHF. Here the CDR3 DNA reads TGCGCCAGCAAGCTTGGGACAGCTAATCAGCCCCAGCATTTT. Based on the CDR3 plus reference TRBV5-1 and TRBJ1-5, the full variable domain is KAGVTQTPRYLIKTRGQQVTLSCSPISGHRSVSWYQQTPGQGLQFLFEYFSETQRNKGNFPGRFSGRQFSNSRSEMNVSTLELGDSALYLCASKLGTANQPQHFGDGTRLSIL.

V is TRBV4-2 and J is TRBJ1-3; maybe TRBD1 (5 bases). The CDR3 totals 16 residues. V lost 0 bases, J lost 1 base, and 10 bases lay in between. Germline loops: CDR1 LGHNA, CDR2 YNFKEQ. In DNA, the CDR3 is TGTGCCAGCAGCCAAGAAGTAGGGGTATCTGGAAACACCATATATTTT. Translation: CASSQEVGVSGNTIYF.

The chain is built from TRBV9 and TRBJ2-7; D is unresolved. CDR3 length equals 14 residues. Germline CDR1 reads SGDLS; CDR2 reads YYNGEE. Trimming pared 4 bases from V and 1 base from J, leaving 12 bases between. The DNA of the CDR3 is TGTGCCAGCAGCACTAATCACGCTTCCTACGAGCAGTACTTC. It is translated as CASSTNHASYEQYF.

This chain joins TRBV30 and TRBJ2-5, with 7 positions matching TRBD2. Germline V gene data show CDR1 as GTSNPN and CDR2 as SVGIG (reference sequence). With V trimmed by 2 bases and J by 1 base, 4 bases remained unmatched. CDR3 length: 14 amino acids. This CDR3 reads CAWSPLAVQETQYF. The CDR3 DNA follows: TGTGCCTGGAGTCCCCTAGCGGTCCAAGAGACCCAGTACTTC. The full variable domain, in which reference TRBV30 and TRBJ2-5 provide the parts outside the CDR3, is SQTIHQWPATLVQPVGSPLSLECTVEGTSNPNLYWYRQAAGRGLQLLFYSVGIGQISSEVPQNLSASRPQDRQFILSSKKLLLSDSGFYLCAWSPLAVQETQYFGPGTRLLVL.

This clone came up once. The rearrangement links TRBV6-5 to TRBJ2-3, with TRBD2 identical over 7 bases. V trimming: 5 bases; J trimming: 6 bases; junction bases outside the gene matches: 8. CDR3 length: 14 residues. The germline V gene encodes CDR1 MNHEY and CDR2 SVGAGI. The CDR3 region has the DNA TGTGCCAGCAGTCTCTTAACTAGCGTGGATACGCAGTATTTT. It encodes CASSLLTSVDTQYF.